The rows below give T cell receptor beta chains drawn from one sample of a study of blood T cell repertoires in COVID-19. TCRdb's table, derived via immunoSEQ multiplex PCR, lists solely in-frame clones and lacks some. The sample has 57,000 or so clones; around 79% are singletons. The sample taken for sequencing was peripheral blood. All receptors derive from a man in his fifties or sixties with acute or convalescent COVID-19. Both conserved end residues are part of each CDR3. D genes are given only for firm matches. For some rows the clone size is stated as once, few or many, or as a class when expanded; others skip it.

V gene	J gene	D gene	clone size	CDR3 DNA	CDR3 protein
TRBV5-6	TRBJ2-4	NA	NA	TGTGCCAGCAGCTTGGGGGCCGGGGTAGCCAAAAACATTCAGTACTTC	CASSLGAGVAKNIQYF
TRBV24-1	TRBJ2-1	NA	NA	TGTGCCACCAGTCTAGAGAGCTCCTACAATGAGCAGTTCTTC	CATSLESSYNEQFF
TRBV7-9	TRBJ2-5	TRBD2	NA	TGTGCCAGCAGCTTCGATGGACTAGCGGGACTTGTAGCTGAGACCCAGTACTTC	CASSFDGLAGLVAETQYF
TRBV19	TRBJ1-5	NA	once	TGTGCCAGTAGCAATTCGGGACTCAGTAGCAATCAGCCCCAGCATTTT	CASSNSGLSSNQPQHF
TRBV5-1	TRBJ2-5	NA	NA	TGCGCCAGCAGCCATCTCAGCGGTTCCCAAGAGACCCAGTACTTC	CASSHLSGSQETQYF
TRBV6-5	TRBJ1-2	NA	NA	TGTGCCAGCAGTTACACCCGACAGGCTATCTATGGCTACACCTTC	CASSYTRQAIYGYTF
TRBV7-2	TRBJ2-3	NA	few	TGTGCCAGCAGCTTATGGACTGGCCGCACAGATACGCAGTATTTT	CASSLWTGRTDTQYF
TRBV4-2	TRBJ2-1	TRBD1	NA	TGTGCCAGCAGCCGCCTGGGGACAGGGGATGATGAGCAGTTCTTC	CASSRLGTGDDEQFF
TRBV28	TRBJ1-2	TRBD1	NA	TGTGCCAGCAGTTTGGCGGGACAGGGGTATGGCTACACCTTC	CASSLAGQGYGYTF
TRBV24-1	TRBJ1-2	NA	NA	TGTGCCACTAGTGAAAGGGGCTACTATGGCTACACCTTC	CATSERGYYGYTF
TRBV5-6	TRBJ2-1	TRBD1	NA	TGTGCCAGCAGCCCCGGGACAGCTTACAATGAGCAGTTCTTC	CASSPGTAYNEQFF
TRBV16	TRBJ1-1	NA	NA	TGTGCCAGCAGCCCTCAAACCCCTGCAGGGCCAAACACTGAAGCTTTCTTT	CASSPQTPAGPNTEAFF
TRBV29-1	TRBJ1-1	TRBD1	NA	TGCAGCGTGGGAGGGCAGGGGGCGTTGGTGAACACTGAAGCTTTCTTT	CSVGGQGALVNTEAFF
TRBV6-5	TRBJ1-4	NA	NA	TGTGCCAGCAGTTACGGGCGGGGATTGGGTGAAAAACTGTTTTTT	CASSYGRGLGEKLFF
TRBV3-1/TRBV3-2	TRBJ1-1	NA	few	TGTGCCAGCAGCCGCGCCCCTCAGGGCTACACTGAAGCTTTCTTT	CASSRAPQGYTEAFF
TRBV2	TRBJ1-5	NA	NA	TGTGCCAGCAGTGAAGTCAATAGCAATCAGCCCCAGCATTTT	CASSEVNSNQPQHF
TRBV4-3	TRBJ2-5	TRBD2	NA	TGCGCCAGCAGCCCAGGGATTAGCGGGAGAGATGAGACCCAGTACTTC	CASSPGISGRDETQYF
TRBV10-1	TRBJ2-5	NA	few	TGCGCCAGCAGTGAGTTGGCAGACCAAGAGACCCAGTACTTC	CASSELADQETQYF
TRBV19	TRBJ1-6	NA	NA	TGTGCCAGTAGTATTCTGGGCTCTAATTCACCCCTCCACTTT	CASSILGSNSPLHF
TRBV24-1	TRBJ2-3	NA	NA	TGTGCCACCAGTGATTCCAGGACAGTCTCAGATACGCAGTATTTT	CATSDSRTVSDTQYF
TRBV27	TRBJ1-5	NA	NA	TGTGCCAGCAGTCCCGACAGAATCAATCAGCCCCAGCATTTT	CASSPDRINQPQHF
TRBV5-6	TRBJ2-7	NA	NA	TGTGCCAGCAGCTTGGGGGTCGGTCAGGTGCAGTACTTC	CASSLGVGQVQYF
TRBV2	TRBJ2-1	NA	NA	TGTGCCGCGTCGGCTCTGCGGAATGAGCAGTTCTTC	CAASALRNEQFF
TRBV10-2	TRBJ1-6	NA	NA	TGCGCCAGCAGTGTCGGAGGTAGTTCACCCCTCCACTTT	CASSVGGSSPLHF
TRBV29-1	TRBJ2-1	TRBD1	once	TGCAGCGTTGAAGATCTCAGGGACAGTGTGGATAATGAGCAGTTCTTC	CSVEDLRDSVDNEQFF
TRBV2	TRBJ2-4	NA	NA	TGTGCCAGCCTCCAGCGGCTAGCCAAAAACATTCAGTACTTC	CASLQRLAKNIQYF
TRBV7-3	TRBJ1-2	NA	once	TGTGCCAGCAGTCTACAACAGGGTCGTGGCTACACCTTC	CASSLQQGRGYTF
TRBV5-4	TRBJ2-1	TRBD2	NA	TGTGCCAGCAGCTTGGTGGCGGGGGTAACATACAATGAGCAGTTCTTC	CASSLVAGVTYNEQFF
TRBV7-9	TRBJ2-5	TRBD1	NA	TGTGCCAGCAACAGGGGTCGTGAGACCCAGTACTTC	CASNRGRETQYF
TRBV13	TRBJ1-1	TRBD1	once	TGTGCCAGCAGCGACTGGACAGGTGCGAACACTGAAGCTTTCTTT	CASSDWTGANTEAFF
TRBV11-3	TRBJ1-1	NA	NA	TGTGCCAGCAGCAAATACAGGGACACTGAAGCTTTCTTT	CASSKYRDTEAFF
TRBV29-1	TRBJ2-7	TRBD1	NA	TGCAGCGTTGACCCCGGGACAGGGGACTACGAGCAGTACTTC	CSVDPGTGDYEQYF
TRBV2	TRBJ2-1	TRBD2	NA	TGTGCCAGCGTCCTGAGCGGGAGGGCCGGCAATGAGCAGTTCTTC	CASVLSGRAGNEQFF
TRBV9	TRBJ2-1	NA	NA	TGTGCCAGCAGCGCCTTCGTAGGACTCTACAATGAGCAGTTCTTC	CASSAFVGLYNEQFF
TRBV29-1	TRBJ2-5	TRBD2	NA	TGCAGCGCGGGACTAGGCGAGACCCAGTACTTC	CSAGLGETQYF
TRBV14	TRBJ2-7	TRBD2	NA	TGTGCCAGCAGCCAGCGAGGGACTAGTCCGTACTTC	CASSQRGTSPYF
TRBV6-5	TRBJ1-1	NA	NA	TGTGCCAGCAGCAGAGCCAGGACAGAGGGGACTGAAGCTTTCTTT	CASSRARTEGTEAFF
TRBV25-1	TRBJ1-4	NA	NA	TGTGCCGGCAGCCCCCTCAGGATCGGCGAAAAACTGTTTTTT	CAGSPLRIGEKLFF
TRBV4-3	TRBJ2-1	TRBD2	NA	TGCGCCAGCAGCCAAGTGGGGACTACCTCCTACAATGAGCAGTTCTTC	CASSQVGTTSYNEQFF
TRBV7-3	TRBJ2-7	NA	NA	TGTGCCAGCAGCTTAGTTCAGGGCGAGCAGTACTTC	CASSLVQGEQYF
TRBV10-1	TRBJ1-1	NA	few	TGCGCCAGCAGTGAGTCTCTAGGTCACACTGAAGCTTTCTTT	CASSESLGHTEAFF
TRBV5-4	TRBJ2-3	NA	NA	TGTGCCAGCAGCGCGGAGAGGGACACAGATACGCAGTATTTT	CASSAERDTDTQYF
TRBV10-3	TRBJ1-4	NA	NA	TGTGCCATCAGTGTGGACAGAAATGAAAAACTGTTTTTT	CAISVDRNEKLFF
TRBV19	TRBJ2-2	NA	NA	TGTGCCAGTAGTCGGGGATCCCCTCGGGGGGAGCTGTTTTTT	CASSRGSPRGELFF
TRBV24-1	TRBJ2-5	NA	NA	TGTGCCACCAGTGATCCAGGACAGAACCCAAAAGAGACCCAGTACTTC	CATSDPGQNPKETQYF
TRBV10-3	TRBJ2-1	TRBD1	NA	TGTGCCATCAGTGGGGACAGGGAATACAATGAGCAGTTCTTC	CAISGDREYNEQFF
TRBV7-9	TRBJ2-3	TRBD1	NA	TGTGCCAGCAAATCGCGGACAGGGGAGGAAGATACGCAGTATTTT	CASKSRTGEEDTQYF
TRBV12-3/TRBV12-4	TRBJ1-2	NA	NA	TGTGCCAGCAGTATAACTAGAGGCTACACCTTC	CASSITRGYTF
TRBV27	TRBJ1-4	NA	NA	TGTGCCAGCAGTTTAGGTCCAGGCTCTAATGAAAAACTGTTTTTT	CASSLGPGSNEKLFF
TRBV6-6	TRBJ1-6	NA	NA	TGTGCCAGCAGCCCCCTGAGCTCCTATAATTCACCCCTCCACTTT	CASSPLSSYNSPLHF
TRBV6-5	TRBJ1-1	NA	NA	TGTGCCAGCAGTTATACAGGCGCTTTCAAGAACACTGAAGCTTTCTTT	CASSYTGAFKNTEAFF
TRBV7-3	TRBJ2-7	NA	NA	TGTGCCAGCAGCTTATCCCAGAGAAGGGGCCCCTACGAGCAGTACTTC	CASSLSQRRGPYEQYF
TRBV5-6	TRBJ1-2	TRBD1	NA	TGTGCCAGCAGCGTCGGGACAGGGTTAGGCTACACCTTC	CASSVGTGLGYTF
TRBV4-2	TRBJ2-7	NA	NA	TGTGCCAGCAGCCGTTCGGTCAGGGCCCCCTACGAGCAGTACTTC	CASSRSVRAPYEQYF
TRBV28	TRBJ2-6	TRBD1	few	TGTGCCAGCAGTCCCACAGGGGGCGCTGGGGCCAACGTCCTGACTTTC	CASSPTGGAGANVLTF
TRBV7-8	TRBJ1-6	NA	NA	TGTGCCAGCAGCTTAGCCCTAAATTCACCCCTCCACTTT	CASSLALNSPLHF
TRBV7-9	TRBJ2-2	TRBD1	NA	TGTGCCAGCAGCTTGCCAGGGGGATCAACACCCGGGGAGCTGTTTTTT	CASSLPGGSTPGELFF
TRBV18	TRBJ2-7	NA	once	TGTGCCAGCTCATCAGGCTCCTACGAGCAGTACTTC	CASSSGSYEQYF
TRBV15	TRBJ1-2	TRBD1	NA	TGTGCCACCAGCAGAGGGGGACAGGGGGGACATGGCTACACCTTC	CATSRGGQGGHGYTF
TRBV5-1	TRBJ2-7	TRBD2	NA	TGCGCCAGCAGCGGCTCTAGCGGGGGCCTACGAGAGCAGTACTTC	CASSGSSGGLREQYF